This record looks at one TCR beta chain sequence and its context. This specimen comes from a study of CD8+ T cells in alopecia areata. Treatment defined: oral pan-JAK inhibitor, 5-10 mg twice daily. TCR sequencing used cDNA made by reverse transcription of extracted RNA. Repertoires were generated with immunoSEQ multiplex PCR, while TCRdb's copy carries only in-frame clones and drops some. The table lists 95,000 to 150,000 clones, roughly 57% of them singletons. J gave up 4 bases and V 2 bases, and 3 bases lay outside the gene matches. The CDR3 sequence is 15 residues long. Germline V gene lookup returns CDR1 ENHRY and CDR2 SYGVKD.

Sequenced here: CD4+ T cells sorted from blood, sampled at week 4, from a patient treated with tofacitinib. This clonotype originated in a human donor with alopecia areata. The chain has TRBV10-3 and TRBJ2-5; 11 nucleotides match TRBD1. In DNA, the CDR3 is TGTGCCATCAGTGAGCCGGACAGGGGGCTAGAGACCCAGTACTTC. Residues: CAISEPDRGLETQYF.